The 7 T cell receptor beta chains below come from one sample, sequenced in a study of vaccination effects on CD4 cells after COVID-19. Measured with immunoSEQ multiplex PCR; TCRdb has only the in-frame clones, and not every one. The sample holds approximately 30,000 clones, around 75% seen once. What these receptors recognize is not known. After expansion with viral peptide pools in the ViraFEST assay, antigen-specific CD4+ T cells were sequenced. After around ten days in culture, the CD4+ T cells were isolated. Testing of the vaccine recipients showed negative nucleocapsid antibodies and no prior SARS-CoV-2 infection. Sequencing used CD4+ T cells from PBMCs cultured with HCoV-NL63 spike peptides, obtained before COVID-19 vaccination. The source is a human donor who received a COVID-19 vaccine.

The gene calls are TRBV5-1 and TRBJ1-2; tentatively, D is TRBD1 (6 bases). V was trimmed by 2 bases and J by 3 bases, leaving 17 bases between them. This CDR3 contains 16 residues. Germline values: CDR1 SGHRS, CDR2 YFSETQ. CDR3 coding DNA: TGCGCCAGCAGCTTATCCACAGGGTACAATTACTATGGCTACACCTTC. Its translation: CASSLSTGYNYYGYTF.

The V and J genes are TRBV5-4 and TRBJ2-1; 9 bases align to TRBD2. J lost 4 bases, V lost 4 bases, and 6 bases had no gene match. Looked up from germline, CDR1 is SGHNT and CDR2 is YYREEE (reference sequence). CDR3 size: 15 residues. CDR3 protein: CASSLGGGAYNEQFF. Written as DNA, the CDR3 is TGTGCCAGCAGCCTTGGCGGGGGGGCATACAATGAGCAGTTCTTC.

V is TRBV30 and J is TRBJ2-7; tentatively, D is TRBD2 (6 bases). Looked up from germline, CDR1 is GTSNPN and CDR2 is SVGIG (reference sequence). The CDR3 sequence is 15 residues long. The ends were cut back, 2 bases at V and 1 base at J, with 15 bases in the middle. The chain's CDR3 is CAWSSPRDSSYEQYF. CDR3 sequence (DNA): TGTGCCTGGAGTTCCCCCCGGGACTCTTCCTACGAGCAGTACTTC. The full variable domain, its missing parts supplied by reference TRBV30 and TRBJ2-7, is SQTIHQWPATLVQPVGSPLSLECTVEGTSNPNLYWYRQAAGRGLQLLFYSVGIGQISSEVPQNLSASRPQDRQFILSSKKLLLSDSGFYLCAWSSPRDSSYEQYFGPGTRLTVT.

J is TRBJ2-1 and V is TRBV28; TRBD1 aligns across 7 bases. CDR1 and CDR2 (germline): MDHEN, SYDVKM. The V and J ends lost 4 bases and 5 bases, in that order; junction bases with no gene match: 5. CDR3 length: 14 amino acids. Here the CDR3 reads CASSYDRVNNEQFF. CDR3 DNA: TGTGCCAGCAGTTACGACAGGGTCAACAATGAGCAGTTCTTC.

This clone was observed a single time. The chain uses TRBV21-1 and TRBJ2-3; the table's D call, TRBD2, has no DNA check behind it. TRBV21-1 is a documented pseudogene. The CDR3 contains 16 residues. CDR3 amino acids: CASSKERGADGDTQYF. Here the CDR3 DNA reads TGTGCCAGCAGCAAAGAGCGGGGGGCGGACGGAGATACGCAGTATTTT.

In this sample, this clone is large. This rearrangement joins TRBV7-2 to TRBJ2-7; 13 bases are a match to TRBD2. Germline lookup yields CDR1 SGHTA and CDR2 FQGNSA. CDR3 size: 16 residues. The trim removed 4 bases at V and 5 bases at J, leaving 8 bases unmatched. CDR3 sequence (DNA): TGTGCCAGCAGCTCCACTAGCGGGGGGGCCTGGGACGAGCAGTACTTC. Protein sequence: CASSSTSGGAWDEQYF.

The chain couples TRBV7-9 to TRBJ1-1, with TRBD1 as a possible D gene (6 bases). V was trimmed by 9 bases and J by 12 bases, leaving 23 bases between them. Germline CDR1 is SEHNR and CDR2 is FQNEAQ (reference sequence). The CDR3 sequence is 13 residues long. The CDR3 DNA is TGTGCCAGGCTGGGAATATGGGGACAAAGAACTTTCTTT. Amino acid sequence: CARLGIWGQRTFF.